Below, one T cell receptor (beta chain) is given with its context. The target antigen is unknown. This specimen comes from a study of T cell responses to AZD1222 COVID-19 vaccine. Study-level information: Combined were second doses at about 4 or about 12 weeks. Broader study findings: Nearly half of spike-specific TCRs reportedly go after variant regions that carry no mutations.

Generated by immunoSEQ multiplex PCR, the TCRdb table keeps only in-frame clones and is missing some. The sample yields approximately 190,000 clones, approximately 92% seen once. Deletions cut 0 bases from V and 0 bases from J, with 15 bases between. Per germline, CDR1 SGHRS and CDR2 YFSETQ. This CDR3 has 17 amino acids. The chain links TRBV5-1 to TRBJ1-2; D is perhaps TRBD1 (5 bases). The clonotype originates from an adult in good health. The sequenced sample was peripheral blood, obtained on day 0 of AZD1222 vaccination. In nucleotides, the CDR3 is TGCGCCAGCAGCTTGGCCCAACCCCGGGGGACTAACTATGGCTACACCTTC. This translates into CASSLAQPRGTNYGYTF.